The next 25 T cell receptor beta chains were all read from a single sample in a study of somatic mutations in cytotoxic T cells in rheumatoid arthritis. TCRdb's table, derived via immunoSEQ multiplex PCR, lists solely in-frame clones and lacks some. Here the sample spans 12,000 to 15,000 clones, around 90% being singletons. The specimen was CD4+ T cells sorted from blood. The receptors stem from a man between 65 and 79 years old with rheumatoid arthritis.

This clone is a singleton in its sample. The rearrangement joins TRBV5-1 to TRBJ2-1; 7 positions match TRBD2. V lost 0 bases and J lost 7; bases outside the gene matches: 7. Germline CDR1 SGHRS, CDR2 YFSETQ. This CDR3 spans 15 amino acids. The CDR3 region has the DNA TGCGCCAGCAGCTTGGTTCTAGCGGAGGGTAATGAGCAGTTCTTC. This sequence encodes CASSLVLAEGNEQFF.

The chain has TRBV4-1 and TRBJ2-5; 14 nucleotides match TRBD2. V lost 0 bases and J lost 5; bases outside the gene matches: 5. This CDR3 has 17 amino acids. Germline loops: CDR1 MGHRA, CDR2 YSYEKL. CDR3 residues: CASSQETSGGAGETQYF. CDR3 DNA: TGCGCCAGCAGCCAAGAGACTAGCGGGGGGGCCGGGGAGACCCAGTACTTC.

This clone was seen a few times. The chain links TRBV4-1 to TRBJ1-6, with 10 nucleotides matching TRBD1. The CDR3 spans 16 residues. Per germline, CDR1 MGHRA and CDR2 YSYEKL. V gave up 6 bases and J gave up 9 bases; unmatched junction bases: 11. In nucleotides, the CDR3 is TGCGCCAGCAGTCCCTCGGCGGGACAGGGGTTTTCACCCCTCCACTTT. This sequence encodes CASSPSAGQGFSPLHF.

CDR3 bases: TGTGCCAGTAGTCCGGGACAGGCCGCCGGGCAGTACTTC. It is translated as CASSPGQAAGQYF. J is TRBJ2-7 and V is TRBV19; 8 positions agree with TRBD1. CDR3 length: 13 amino acids. V shed 5 bases, J shed 9 bases, and the junction held 9 bases outside the gene matches. CDR1 is LNHDA, CDR2 SQIVND, per germline (reference sequence).

The DNA for the CDR3 is TGCGCCAGCAAGGTTCTAGCGGGGGCTGAGACCCAGTACTTC. It specifies CASKVLAGAETQYF. This chain connects TRBV10-2 to TRBJ2-5, with TRBD2 matching over 10 bases. Trimming cost V 7 bases and J 5 bases; bases outside gene matches: 7. CDR1 and CDR2 from the germline V gene are WSHSY and SAAADI. This CDR3 is 14 amino acids long.

The rearrangement uses TRBV30 and TRBJ2-5; maybe TRBD2 (6 bases). Trimming took 7 bases from V and 5 from J, leaving 14 bases between them. CDR3 length equals 12 residues. The germline CDR1 and CDR2 sequences are GTSNPN and SVGIG (reference sequence). The CDR3 loop reads CALSPSVETQYF. The DNA of the CDR3 is TGTGCCTTAAGCCCTAGCGTTGAGACCCAGTACTTC.

CDR3 DNA sequence: TGTGCCAGCAGCTTACCGGGACAGGGGGCTTATACGCAGTATTTT. Translation: CASSLPGQGAYTQYF. This chain uses TRBV13 with TRBJ2-3; TRBD1 matches 12 bases. This CDR3 spans 15 amino acids. Per germline, CDR1 PRHDT and CDR2 FYEKMQ (reference sequence). The V segment lost 2 bases and the J segment 7 bases; nucleotides outside the gene matches: 4.

This chain uses TRBV28 with TRBJ1-2, with D possibly matching TRBD1 (5 bases). The CDR3 consists of 14 residues. Germline V gene lookup returns CDR1 MDHEN and CDR2 SYDVKM. The V end was cut by 7 bases, the J end by 5 bases, with 17 bases between. The CDR3: CASTVGSAGYGYTF. The DNA for the CDR3 is TGTGCCAGCACGGTGGGGTCTGCAGGGTATGGCTACACCTTC.

The chain joins TRBV7-6 to TRBJ2-1, with D unclear. Trimming removed 4 bases from V and 7 bases from J, with 11 bases in between. The CDR3 extends over 13 amino acids. CDR1 and CDR2 from the germline V gene are SGHVS and FNYEAQ. Here the CDR3 reads CASSSPRRNEQFF. CDR3 coding DNA: TGTGCCAGCAGCTCCCCACGTCGGAATGAGCAGTTCTTC.

In its sample, this clone was seen a few times. V is TRBV30 and J is TRBJ1-3; unclear D gene. Germline V gives CDR1 GTSNPN, CDR2 SVGIG (reference sequence). CDR3 size: 16 residues. Trimming removed 1 base from V and 2 bases from J, with 15 bases in between. The CDR3 sequence: CAWSAERAATGNTIYF. In DNA form, the CDR3 reads TGTGCCTGGAGTGCCGAGAGAGCGGCGACTGGAAACACCATATATTTT.

The chain carries TRBV11-3 and TRBJ2-5, with D tentatively TRBD2 (6 bases). Deletions cut 5 bases from V and 1 base from J, with 8 bases between. The CDR3 sequence is 13 residues long. The V gene's germline CDR1 is SGHNT and CDR2 YENEEA. The CDR3 bases are TGTGCCAGCAGCGGGGACTTCCAAGAGACCCAGTACTTC. It yields the protein CASSGDFQETQYF.

This clone was detected a few times. The chain uses TRBV7-3 and TRBJ2-2, with TRBD1 identical over 7 bases. V lost 3 bases and J lost 0; bases outside the gene matches: 4. The CDR3 is made up of 16 amino acids. From germline, CDR1 is SGHTA and CDR2 FQGTGA. This CDR3 is CASSFNRGANTGELFF. CDR3 sequence (DNA): TGTGCCAGCAGCTTCAACAGGGGAGCGAACACCGGGGAGCTGTTTTTT.

V is TRBV4-1 and J is TRBJ1-2, with TRBD1 matching over 7 bases. The CDR3 has 15 residues. Germline V gene data show CDR1 as MGHRA and CDR2 as YSYEKL. The V segment lost 1 base and the J segment 4 bases; nucleotides outside the gene matches: 6. CDR3 residues: CASSQAWDSPYGYTF. The CDR3 nucleotides read TGCGCCAGCAGCCAAGCATGGGACAGTCCCTATGGCTACACCTTC.

The chain is built from TRBV18 and TRBJ1-5, with D tentatively TRBD1 (5 bases). The CDR3 runs 17 residues. Looked up from germline, CDR1 is KGHSH and CDR2 is LQKENI. Trimming pared 1 base from V and 0 bases from J, leaving 13 bases between. This chain's CDR3 is CASSPRGWGGSNQPQHF. CDR3 in DNA: TGTGCCAGCTCACCACGCGGCTGGGGGGGTAGCAATCAGCCCCAGCATTTT. The entire variable domain, with the rest obtained from reference TRBV18 and TRBJ1-5, is as follows: NAGVMQNPRHLVRRRGQEARLRCSPMKGHSHVYWYRQLPEEGLKFMVYLQKENIIDESGMPKERFSAEFPKEGPSILRIQQVVRGDSAAYFCASSPRGWGGSNQPQHFGDGTRLSIL.

This chain links TRBV9 with TRBJ2-3, with a weak D call TRBD2 (6 bases). Trimming stripped 3 bases from V and 9 bases from J, with 11 bases between. Germline CDR1 and CDR2: SGDLS and YYNGEE. This CDR3 has 12 residues. CDR3: CASSAGRGTQYF. The CDR3 DNA follows: TGTGCCAGCAGCGCCGGGCGGGGAACGCAGTATTTT.

The J gene is TRBJ2-3, the V gene TRBV10-3; 9 bases are shared with TRBD1. Germline trimming cut 5 bases from V and 5 bases from J; bases unmatched to any gene: 11. Germline CDR1 and CDR2: ENHRY and SYGVKD. The CDR3 has 16 amino acids. DNA for the CDR3: TGTGCCATCAGTAACCCGACAGGGGGGGGGAAAGATACGCAGTATTTT. This codes for CAISNPTGGGKDTQYF.

The J gene is TRBJ2-7, the V gene TRBV11-2, with TRBD1 matching 9 bases. The CDR3 covers 15 residues. The germline CDR1 and CDR2 sequences are SGHAT and FQNNGV. With V trimmed by 4 bases and J by 2 bases, 6 bases remained unmatched. The DNA for the CDR3 is TGTGCCAGCAGCTCTTACAGGGGGCAGGCCTACGAGCAGTACTTC. This gives the protein CASSSYRGQAYEQYF. Full variable domain (remainder filled in from reference TRBV11-2 and TRBJ2-7): EAGVAQSPRYKIIEKRQSVAFWCNPISGHATLYWYQQILGQGPKLLIQFQNNGVVDDSQLPKDRFSAERLKGVDSTLKIQPAKLEDSAVYLCASSSYRGQAYEQYFGPGTRLTVT.

The chain combines TRBV2 with TRBJ2-3; 8 bases line up with TRBD1. V lost 7 bases to trimming and J lost 0 bases; unmatched junction nucleotides: 9. This CDR3 is built from 16 residues. The V gene's germline CDR1 is SNHLY and CDR2 FYNNEI. The CDR3: CASNRPDRESTDTQYF. CDR3 DNA sequence: TGTGCCAGCAACCGACCGGACAGGGAAAGCACAGATACGCAGTATTTT.

The V call is TRBV4-2, the J call TRBJ2-3; D is undetermined. The CDR3 has 15 amino acids. Looked up from germline, CDR1 is LGHNA and CDR2 is YNFKEQ. Trimming shortened V by 4 bases and J by 4 bases, and 15 bases separated the two germline ends. CDR3 DNA: TGTGCCAGCAGCCGAACATTTATCAGTGCAGATACGCAGTATTTT. This codes for CASSRTFISADTQYF.

The J gene is TRBJ2-7, the V gene TRBV5-1; 11 bases line up with TRBD2. V was pared by 4 bases and J by 3 bases, with 6 bases of the junction left unmatched. CDR3 size: 15 residues. CDR1 and CDR2 from the germline V gene are SGHRS and YFSETQ. The CDR3 DNA is TGCGCCAGCAGCCCGGGGACTAGCGGTTACTACGAGCAGTACTTC. It specifies CASSPGTSGYYEQYF.

The rearrangement uses TRBV28 and TRBJ1-1; 7 bases match TRBD1. The CDR3 is 15 amino acids. V dropped 6 bases and J dropped 2; count of bases not matched to a gene: 9. Germline CDR1 MDHEN, CDR2 SYDVKM. The CDR3 bases are TGTGCCAGCAGCATCGGGACAGCCGACAACACTGAAGCTTTCTTT. Residues: CASSIGTADNTEAFF.

The sample holds one count of this clone. The genes are TRBV6-1 and TRBJ2-5, with 12 nucleotides matching TRBD2. Germline V CDR1 and CDR2: MNHNS, SASEGT. The CDR3 spans 17 residues. V lost 2 bases, J lost 4 bases, and 8 bases stayed unmatched. The CDR3 region has the DNA TGTGCCAGCAGTGAATACCTAGCGGGAGGGTTGGGAGAGACCCAGTACTTC. Protein product: CASSEYLAGGLGETQYF.

The V call is TRBV19, the J call TRBJ2-5; 15 nucleotides agree with TRBD2. Germline V gene lookup returns CDR1 LNHDA and CDR2 SQIVND (reference sequence). The length of the CDR3 is 19 residues. V dropped 4 bases and J dropped 1; count of bases not matched to a gene: 10. DNA for the CDR3: TGTGCCAGTAGTAACCGTGCGGGACTAGCGGGGGGCCTCCAAGAGACCCAGTACTTC. It encodes CASSNRAGLAGGLQETQYF.

In DNA form, the CDR3 reads TGTGCCAGCAGCTTAGCGTCGGCAGGGAGGGAGACCCAGTACTTC. Encoded protein: CASSLASAGRETQYF. The chain combines TRBV7-9 with TRBJ2-5, with D possibly TRBD2 on 6 matching bases. Germline V gives CDR1 SEHNR, CDR2 FQNEAQ (reference sequence). The V gene lost 0 bases and the J gene lost 5 bases, with 13 bases spanning the gap. The CDR3 has 15 residues. The full variable domain, completed using reference TRBV7-9 and TRBJ2-5, is DTGVSQNPRHKITKRGQNVTFRCDPISEHNRLYWYRQTLGQGPEFLTYFQNEAQLEKSRLLSDRFSAERPKGSFSTLEIQRTEQGDSAMYLCASSLASAGRETQYFGPGTRLLVL.

The chain employs TRBV30 and TRBJ1-3; the D gene is possibly TRBD1 (5 bases). Trimming left V 3 bases short and J 0 bases short, with 6 bases between. Germline V gene lookup returns CDR1 GTSNPN and CDR2 SVGIG (reference sequence). This CDR3 is 13 amino acids long. The CDR3 DNA sequence: TGTGCCTGGAGCCAGGGCTCTGGAAACACCATATATTTT. It codes for CAWSQGSGNTIYF.